This T cell receptor beta chain was captured in a study of cytomegalovirus exposure and HLA in healthy donors. Assay used: immunoSEQ multiplex PCR; TCRdb lists only in-frame clones, some missing. The top ten clones hold 0.6% to 0.8% of a sample with over 70,000 clones, roughly 94% of them seen once. The CDR3 loop spans 15 amino acids. Trimming removed 2 bases at V and 1 base at J, with 9 bases between. Germline V gene lookup returns CDR1 SGHTA and CDR2 FQGNSA. The receptor was isolated from a woman between 18 and 30 years old in good health and CMV-seronegative. The chain joins TRBV7-2 to TRBJ1-3; D remains unclear. The sequenced sample was PBMCs. CDR3 sequence reads: CASSLLRTSGNTIYF. The CDR3 nucleotides read TGTGCCAGCAGCTTATTGCGCACGTCTGGAAACACCATATATTTT.